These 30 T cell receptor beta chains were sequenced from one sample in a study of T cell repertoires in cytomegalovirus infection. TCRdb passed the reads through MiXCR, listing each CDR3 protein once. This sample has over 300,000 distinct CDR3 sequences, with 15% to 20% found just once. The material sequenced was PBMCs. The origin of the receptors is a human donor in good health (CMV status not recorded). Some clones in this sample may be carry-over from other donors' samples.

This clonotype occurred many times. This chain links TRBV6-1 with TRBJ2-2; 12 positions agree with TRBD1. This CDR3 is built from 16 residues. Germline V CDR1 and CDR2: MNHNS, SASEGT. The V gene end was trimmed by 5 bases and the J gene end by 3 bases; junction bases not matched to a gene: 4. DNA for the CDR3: TGTGCCAGCAGTACCAGGGACAGGGGGCACACCGGGGAGCTGTTTTTT. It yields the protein CASSTRDRGHTGELFF.

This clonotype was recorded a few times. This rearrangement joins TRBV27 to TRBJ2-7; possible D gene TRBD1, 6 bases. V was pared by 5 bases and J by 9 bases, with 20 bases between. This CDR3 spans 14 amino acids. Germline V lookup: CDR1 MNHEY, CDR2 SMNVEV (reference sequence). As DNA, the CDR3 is TGTGCCAGCAGTCCCGCCGGGACACCCGGCGGGCAGTACTTC. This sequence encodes CASSPAGTPGGQYF.

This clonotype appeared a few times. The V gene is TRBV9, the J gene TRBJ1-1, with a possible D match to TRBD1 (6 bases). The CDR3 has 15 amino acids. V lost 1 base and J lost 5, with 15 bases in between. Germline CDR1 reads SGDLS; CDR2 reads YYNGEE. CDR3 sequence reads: CASSVPPGGRTEAFF. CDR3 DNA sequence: TGTGCCAGCAGCGTACCGCCTGGGGGGCGGACTGAAGCTTTCTTT. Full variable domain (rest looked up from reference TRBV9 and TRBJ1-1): DSGVTQTPKHLITATGQRVTLRCSPRSGDLSVYWYQQSLDQGLQFLIQYYNGEERAKGNILERFSAQQFPDLHSELNLSSLELGDSALYFCASSVPPGGRTEAFFGQGTRLTVV.

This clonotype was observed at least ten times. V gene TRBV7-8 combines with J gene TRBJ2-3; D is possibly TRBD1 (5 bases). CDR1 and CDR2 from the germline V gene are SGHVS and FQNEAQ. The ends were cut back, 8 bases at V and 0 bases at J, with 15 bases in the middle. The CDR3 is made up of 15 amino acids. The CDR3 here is CASGPGLSSTDTQYF. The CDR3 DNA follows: TGTGCCAGCGGCCCAGGGCTGTCTAGCACAGATACGCAGTATTTT.

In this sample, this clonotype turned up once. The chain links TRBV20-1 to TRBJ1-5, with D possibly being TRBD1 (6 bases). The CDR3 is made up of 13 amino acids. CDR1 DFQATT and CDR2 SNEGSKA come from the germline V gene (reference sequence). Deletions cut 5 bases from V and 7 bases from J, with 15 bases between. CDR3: CSALQGTNQPQHF. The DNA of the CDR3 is TGCAGTGCTCTCCAGGGGACAAACCAGCCCCAGCATTTT.

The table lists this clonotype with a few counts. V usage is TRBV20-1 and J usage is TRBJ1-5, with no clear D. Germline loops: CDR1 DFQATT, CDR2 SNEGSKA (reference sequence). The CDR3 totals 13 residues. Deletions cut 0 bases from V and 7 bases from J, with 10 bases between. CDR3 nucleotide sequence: TGCAGTGCTAGAGACCTAGACGGGCAGCCCCAGCATTTT. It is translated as CSARDLDGQPQHF.

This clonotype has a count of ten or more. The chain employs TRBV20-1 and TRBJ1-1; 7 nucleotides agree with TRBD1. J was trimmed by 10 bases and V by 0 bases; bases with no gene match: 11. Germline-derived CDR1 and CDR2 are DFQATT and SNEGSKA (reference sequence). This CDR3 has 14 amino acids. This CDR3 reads CSAREGQVGFGAFF. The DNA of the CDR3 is TGCAGTGCTAGAGAAGGACAGGTCGGGTTTGGAGCTTTCTTT.

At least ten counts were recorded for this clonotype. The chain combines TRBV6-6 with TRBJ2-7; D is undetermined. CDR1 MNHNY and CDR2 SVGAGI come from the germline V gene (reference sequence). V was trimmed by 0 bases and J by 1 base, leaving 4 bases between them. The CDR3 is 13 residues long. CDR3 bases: TGTGCCAGCAGTTACTCGACGTCCTACGAGCAGTACTTC. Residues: CASSYSTSYEQYF.

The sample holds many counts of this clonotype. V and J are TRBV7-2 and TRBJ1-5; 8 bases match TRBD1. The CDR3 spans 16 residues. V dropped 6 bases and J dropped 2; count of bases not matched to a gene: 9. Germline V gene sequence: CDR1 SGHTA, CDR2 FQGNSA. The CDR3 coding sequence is TGTGCCAGCAGTCAACCTCAGGGGGCGGGCAATCAGCCCCAGCATTTT. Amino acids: CASSQPQGAGNQPQHF.

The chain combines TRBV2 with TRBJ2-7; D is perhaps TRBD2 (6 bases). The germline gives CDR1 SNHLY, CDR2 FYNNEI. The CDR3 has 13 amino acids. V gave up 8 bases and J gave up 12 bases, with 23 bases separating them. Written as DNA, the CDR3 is TGTGCCAGCGTATACTCGGGAGAGCCAGGGTGGTACTTC. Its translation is CASVYSGEPGWYF.

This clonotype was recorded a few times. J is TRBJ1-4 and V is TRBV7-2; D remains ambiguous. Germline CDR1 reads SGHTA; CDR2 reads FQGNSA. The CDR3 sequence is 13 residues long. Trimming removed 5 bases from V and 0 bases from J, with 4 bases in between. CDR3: CASSTATNEKLFF. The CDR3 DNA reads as TGTGCCAGCAGCACGGCAACTAATGAAAAACTGTTTTTT.

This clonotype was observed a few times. The CDR3 spells CASSLQGGYTIYGYTF. In nucleotides, the CDR3 is TGTGCCAGCAGCCTCCAGGGGGGCTATACGATCTATGGCTACACCTTC. The chain recombines TRBV7-2 with TRBJ1-2; 7 nucleotides align to TRBD1. This CDR3 has 16 amino acids. V was pared by 5 bases and J by 4 bases, with 13 bases of the junction left unmatched. CDR1 SGHTA and CDR2 FQGNSA come from the germline V gene.

In DNA, the CDR3 is TGTGCCAGCATTCTTGCGGGGGGCTATGGCACAGATACGCAGTATTTT. Translating it yields CASILAGGYGTDTQYF. The chain joins TRBV2 to TRBJ2-3; 8 nucleotides match TRBD2. The CDR3 totals 16 residues. V lost 7 bases and J lost 1; bases outside the gene matches: 10. The germline V gene has CDR1 SNHLY and CDR2 FYNNEI.

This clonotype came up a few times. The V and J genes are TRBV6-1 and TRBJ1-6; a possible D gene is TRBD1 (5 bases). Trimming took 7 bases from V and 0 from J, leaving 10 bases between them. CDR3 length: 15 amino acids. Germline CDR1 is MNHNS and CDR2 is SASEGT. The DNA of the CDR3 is TGTGCCAGCACGGGGCCAAGCTCCTATAATTCACCCCTCCACTTT. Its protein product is CASTGPSSYNSPLHF.

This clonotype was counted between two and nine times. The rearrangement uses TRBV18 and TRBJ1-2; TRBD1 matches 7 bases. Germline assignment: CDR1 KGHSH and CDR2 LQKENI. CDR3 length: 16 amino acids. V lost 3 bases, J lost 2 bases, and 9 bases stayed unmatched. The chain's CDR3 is CASSPLTGQANYGYTF. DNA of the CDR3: TGTGCCAGCTCACCGCTCACAGGACAGGCCAACTATGGCTACACCTTC.

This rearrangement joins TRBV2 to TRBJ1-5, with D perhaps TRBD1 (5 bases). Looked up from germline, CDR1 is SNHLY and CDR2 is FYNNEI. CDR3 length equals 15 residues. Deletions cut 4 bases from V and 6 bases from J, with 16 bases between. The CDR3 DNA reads TGTGCCAGCAGTGGGGTCAGGGTGGTTCGTCAGCCCCAGCATTTT. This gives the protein CASSGVRVVRQPQHF.

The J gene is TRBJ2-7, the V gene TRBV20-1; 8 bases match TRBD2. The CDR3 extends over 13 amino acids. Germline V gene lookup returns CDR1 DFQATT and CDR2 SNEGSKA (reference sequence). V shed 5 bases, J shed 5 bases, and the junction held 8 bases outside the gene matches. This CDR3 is CSAVVAGGDEQYF. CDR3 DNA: TGCAGTGCTGTCGTCGCCGGGGGGGACGAGCAGTACTTC.

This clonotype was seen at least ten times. The CDR3 protein is CASSYRGGETQYF. CDR3 DNA: TGTGCCAGCAGTTATCGGGGAGGAGAGACCCAGTACTTC. The chain combines TRBV6-5 with TRBJ2-5; D may be TRBD2 (6 bases). Trimming removed 3 bases at V and 4 bases at J, with 9 bases between. This CDR3 spans 13 amino acids. CDR1 and CDR2 (germline): MNHEY, SVGAGI.

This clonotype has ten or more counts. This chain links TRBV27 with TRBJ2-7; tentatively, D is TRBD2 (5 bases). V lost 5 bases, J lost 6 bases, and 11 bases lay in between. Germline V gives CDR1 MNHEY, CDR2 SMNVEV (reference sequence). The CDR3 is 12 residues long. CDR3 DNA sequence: TGTGCCAGCAGTCCCGCGGGTGGCGAGCAGTACTTC. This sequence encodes CASSPAGGEQYF.

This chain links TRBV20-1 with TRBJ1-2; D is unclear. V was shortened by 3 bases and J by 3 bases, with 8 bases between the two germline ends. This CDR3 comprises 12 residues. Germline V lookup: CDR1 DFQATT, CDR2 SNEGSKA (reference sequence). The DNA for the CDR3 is TGCAGTGCTAGTGGGGTGGACTATGGCTACACCTTC. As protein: CSASGVDYGYTF.

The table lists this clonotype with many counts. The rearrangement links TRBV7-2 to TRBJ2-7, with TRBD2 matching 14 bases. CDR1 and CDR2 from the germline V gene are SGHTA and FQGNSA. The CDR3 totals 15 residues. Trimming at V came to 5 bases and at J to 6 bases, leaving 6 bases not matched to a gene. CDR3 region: CASSPTSGGALEQYF. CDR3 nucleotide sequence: TGTGCCAGCAGCCCGACTAGCGGGGGGGCCCTCGAGCAGTACTTC.

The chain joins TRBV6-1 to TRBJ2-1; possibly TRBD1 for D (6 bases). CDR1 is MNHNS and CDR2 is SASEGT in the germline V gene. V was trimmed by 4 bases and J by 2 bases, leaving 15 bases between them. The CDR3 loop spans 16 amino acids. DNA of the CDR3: TGTGCCAGCAGTGCCCAGGGGCCTACCCCCTACAATGAGCAGTTCTTC. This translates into CASSAQGPTPYNEQFF.

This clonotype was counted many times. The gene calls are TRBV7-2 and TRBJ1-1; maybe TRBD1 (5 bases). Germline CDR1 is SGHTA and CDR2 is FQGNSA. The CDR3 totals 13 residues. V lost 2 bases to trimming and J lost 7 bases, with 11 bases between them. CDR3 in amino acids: CASSLRQGVEAFF. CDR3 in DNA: TGTGCCAGCAGCTTACGGCAGGGAGTTGAAGCTTTCTTT.

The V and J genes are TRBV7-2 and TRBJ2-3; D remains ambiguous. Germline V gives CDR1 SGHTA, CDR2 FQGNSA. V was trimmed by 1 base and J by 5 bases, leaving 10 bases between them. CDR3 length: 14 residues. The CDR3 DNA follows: TGTGCCAGCAGCTTAGGGCAGAGCCTAGATACGCAGTATTTT. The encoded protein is CASSLGQSLDTQYF.

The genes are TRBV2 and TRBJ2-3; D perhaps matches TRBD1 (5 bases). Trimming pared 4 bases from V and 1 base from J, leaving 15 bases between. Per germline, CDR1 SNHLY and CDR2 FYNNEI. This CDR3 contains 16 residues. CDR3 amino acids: CASSVMVRARTDTQYF. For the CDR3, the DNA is TGTGCCAGCAGTGTTATGGTCAGGGCCCGCACAGATACGCAGTATTTT.

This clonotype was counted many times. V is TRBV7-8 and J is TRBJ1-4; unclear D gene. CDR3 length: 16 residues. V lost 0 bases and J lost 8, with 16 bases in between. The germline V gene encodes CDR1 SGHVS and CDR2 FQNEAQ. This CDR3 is CASSLAGRAIMEKLFF. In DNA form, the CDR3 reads TGTGCCAGCAGCTTAGCGGGCCGGGCAATAATGGAAAAACTGTTTTTT.

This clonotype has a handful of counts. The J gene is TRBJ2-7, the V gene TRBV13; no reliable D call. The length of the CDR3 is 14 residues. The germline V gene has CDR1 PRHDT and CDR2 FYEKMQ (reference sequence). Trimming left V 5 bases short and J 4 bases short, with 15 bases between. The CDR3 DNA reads TGTGCCAGCAGCACCAGACAAGGGATTTACGAGCAGTACTTC. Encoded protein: CASSTRQGIYEQYF.

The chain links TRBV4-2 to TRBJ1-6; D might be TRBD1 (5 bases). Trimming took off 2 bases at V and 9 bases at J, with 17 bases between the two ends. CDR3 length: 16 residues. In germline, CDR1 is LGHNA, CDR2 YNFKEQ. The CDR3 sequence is CASSQLRGTDISPLHF. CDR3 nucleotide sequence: TGTGCCAGCAGCCAATTAAGAGGGACGGATATTTCACCCCTCCACTTT.

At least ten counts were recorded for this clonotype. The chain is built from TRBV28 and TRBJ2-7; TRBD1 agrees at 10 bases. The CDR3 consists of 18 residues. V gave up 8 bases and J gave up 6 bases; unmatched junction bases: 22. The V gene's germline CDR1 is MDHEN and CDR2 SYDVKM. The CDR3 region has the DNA TGTGCCAGCTCGACAGGGGGCGCAAGGGGAAGCTTGATGGTCGAGCAGTACTTC. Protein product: CASSTGGARGSLMVEQYF.

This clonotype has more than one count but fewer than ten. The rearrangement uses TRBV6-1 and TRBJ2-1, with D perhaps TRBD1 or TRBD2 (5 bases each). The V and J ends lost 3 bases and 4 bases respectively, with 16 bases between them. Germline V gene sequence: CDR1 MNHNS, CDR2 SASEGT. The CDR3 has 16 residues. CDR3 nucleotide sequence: TGTGCCAGCAGTGAGTACCGGGACCGTCGTTACAATGAGCAGTTCTTC. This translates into CASSEYRDRRYNEQFF.